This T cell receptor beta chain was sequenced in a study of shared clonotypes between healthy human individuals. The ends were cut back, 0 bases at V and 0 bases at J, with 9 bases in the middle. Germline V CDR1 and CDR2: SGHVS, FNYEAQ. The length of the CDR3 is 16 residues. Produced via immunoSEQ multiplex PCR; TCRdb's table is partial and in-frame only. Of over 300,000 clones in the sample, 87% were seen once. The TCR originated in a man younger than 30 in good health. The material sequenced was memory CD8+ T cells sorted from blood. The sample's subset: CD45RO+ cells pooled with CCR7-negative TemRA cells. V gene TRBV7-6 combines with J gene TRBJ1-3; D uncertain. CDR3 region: CASSLAGLGSGNTIYF. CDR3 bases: TGTGCCAGCAGCTTAGCAGGCCTGGGCTCTGGAAACACCATATATTTT.